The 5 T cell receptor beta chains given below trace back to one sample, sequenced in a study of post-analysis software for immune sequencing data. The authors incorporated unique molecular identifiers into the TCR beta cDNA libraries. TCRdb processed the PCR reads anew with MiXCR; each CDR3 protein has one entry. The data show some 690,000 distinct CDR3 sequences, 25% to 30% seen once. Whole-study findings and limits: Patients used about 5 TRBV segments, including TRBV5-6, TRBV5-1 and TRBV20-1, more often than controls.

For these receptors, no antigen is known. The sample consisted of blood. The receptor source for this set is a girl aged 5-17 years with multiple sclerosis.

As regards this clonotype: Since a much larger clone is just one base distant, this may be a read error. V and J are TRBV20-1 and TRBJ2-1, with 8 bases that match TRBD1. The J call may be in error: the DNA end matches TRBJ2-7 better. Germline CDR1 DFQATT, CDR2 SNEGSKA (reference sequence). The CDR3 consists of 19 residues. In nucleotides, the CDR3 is TGCAGTGCCCCACGTGGTGTTGGAGGACAGGGCGTCTACTACAATGAGCAGTACTTC. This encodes CSAPRGVGGQGVYYNEQYF.

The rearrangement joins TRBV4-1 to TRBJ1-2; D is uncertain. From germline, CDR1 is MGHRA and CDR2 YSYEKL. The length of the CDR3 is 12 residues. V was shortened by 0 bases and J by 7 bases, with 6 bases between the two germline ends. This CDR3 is CASSQDLAGYTF. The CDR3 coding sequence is TGCGCCAGCAGCCAAGATCTGGCTGGCTACACCTTC.

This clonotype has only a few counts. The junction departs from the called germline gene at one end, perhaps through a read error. CDR3 sequence (DNA): TGCGCCAGCAACTTGGGGCAGGGCTCCTACAATGAGCAGTTCTTC. It specifies CASNLGQGSYNEQFF. J is TRBJ2-1 and V is TRBV5-1; weak D call: TRBD1 (5 bases). The CDR3 has 15 residues. CDR1 and CDR2 (germline): SGHRS, YFSETQ.

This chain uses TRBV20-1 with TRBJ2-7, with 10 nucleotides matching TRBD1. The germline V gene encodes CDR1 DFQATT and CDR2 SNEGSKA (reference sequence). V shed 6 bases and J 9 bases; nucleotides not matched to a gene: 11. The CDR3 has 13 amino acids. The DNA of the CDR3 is TGCAGTGCCCAAAGGGACAGGGGTGGGGGGCAGTACTTC. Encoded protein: CSAQRDRGGGQYF.

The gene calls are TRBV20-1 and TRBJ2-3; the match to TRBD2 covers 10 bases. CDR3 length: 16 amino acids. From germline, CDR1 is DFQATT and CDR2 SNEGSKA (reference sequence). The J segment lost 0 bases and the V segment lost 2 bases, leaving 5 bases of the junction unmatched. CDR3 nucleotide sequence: TGCAGTGCTAGACCTAGCGGGAGAGCTAGCACAGATACGCAGTATTTT. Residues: CSARPSGRASTDTQYF.